This T cell receptor (beta chain) was found in a study of T cell responses to AZD1222 COVID-19 vaccine. Study-wide results and limits: The span of vaccine-associated CD4 TCRs extended across spike, with dominance at 160-218 and 743-854. Clonal diversity was possibly underestimated, and white British individuals and females predominated among donors.

The CDR3 consists of 16 residues. Trimming took 3 bases from V and 8 from J, leaving 20 bases between them. The V gene's germline CDR1 is SGDLS and CDR2 YYNGEE. Repertoires were generated with immunoSEQ multiplex PCR, while TCRdb's copy carries only in-frame clones and drops some. The sample lists some 150,000 clones; approximately 94% were seen once. In the case of this clone: Its antigen is not identified.

This clonotype originated in an adult in good health. This chain links TRBV9 with TRBJ1-4; D is possibly TRBD1 (5 bases). This specimen was peripheral blood, taken on day 0 of AZD1222 vaccination. This CDR3 is CASSGGSGVTEEKLFF. The DNA for the CDR3 is TGTGCCAGCAGCGGGGGTTCTGGGGTGACAGAAGAAAAACTGTTTTTT.